The 18 T cell receptor beta chains presented below share a single source sample, sequenced in a study of blood T cell repertoires in COVID-19. Profiled with immunoSEQ multiplex PCR; TCRdb holds only in-frame clones, not every one. The table lists 160,000 or so clones, roughly 88% of them singletons. Sequencing was done on a sample of PBMCs or T cells enriched from blood (not recorded which). These receptors all stem from a man between 45 and 60 years old who had recovered from COVID-19.

This rearrangement joins TRBV7-9 to TRBJ2-3; D not resolved. The CDR3 contains 13 residues. V was pared by 4 bases and J by 7 bases, with 12 bases between. Germline CDR1 and CDR2: SEHNR and FQNEAQ (reference sequence). The CDR3 DNA reads TGTGCCAGCAGCTCCCTAACTCCCAATACGCAGTATTTT. It codes for CASSSLTPNTQYF.

The CDR3 nucleotides read TGTGCCAGCAGCTTAGCGCTGCGAGATCAGCCCCAGCATTTT. Translating it yields CASSLALRDQPQHF. The chain uses TRBV7-2 and TRBJ1-5; D call uncertain. Germline V gives CDR1 SGHTA, CDR2 FQGNSA. V lost 0 bases to trimming and J lost 5 bases, with 8 bases between them. This CDR3 is built from 14 residues.

The rearrangement joins TRBV2 to TRBJ1-2; tentatively, D is TRBD1 (6 bases). Germline V gives CDR1 SNHLY, CDR2 FYNNEI. This CDR3 is 13 amino acids long. Trimming took off 6 bases at V and 8 bases at J, with 16 bases between the two ends. This chain's CDR3 is CASSLQGIGGYTF. The CDR3 nucleotides read TGTGCCAGCAGCTTACAGGGTATCGGGGGCTACACCTTC.

V usage is TRBV3-1 (or the pseudogene TRBV3-2) and J usage is TRBJ2-3, with a weak D call TRBD1 (7 bases). V dropped 5 bases and J dropped 3 bases, with 12 bases sitting between them. The CDR3 covers 14 residues. The V gene's germline CDR1 is LGHDT and CDR2 YNNKEL (reference sequence). The CDR3, as DNA: TGTGCCAGCAGCTTACAGGGGAGGACAGATACGCAGTATTTT. Translating gives CASSLQGRTDTQYF.

V usage is TRBV18 and J usage is TRBJ2-7, with D possibly matching TRBD1 (5 bases). The germline CDR1 and CDR2 sequences are KGHSH and LQKENI. V was clipped by 0 bases and J by 5 bases, with 8 bases between them. The CDR3 runs 13 residues. Here the CDR3 reads CASSPPTGDEQYF. The CDR3 coding sequence is TGTGCCAGCTCACCACCAACAGGAGACGAGCAGTACTTC.

The gene calls are TRBV27 and TRBJ2-7, with D possibly TRBD1 on 5 matching bases. There are 13 residues in the CDR3. V lost 3 bases, J lost 3 bases, and 9 bases lay in between. Germline CDR1 is MNHEY and CDR2 is SMNVEV (reference sequence). The CDR3: CASSFKGNYEQYF. The CDR3 DNA is TGTGCCAGCAGTTTTAAGGGGAACTACGAGCAGTACTTC.

This chain uses TRBV5-1 with TRBJ2-7; 9 nucleotides line up with TRBD1. Per germline, CDR1 SGHRS and CDR2 YFSETQ. Trimming removed 6 bases from V and 5 bases from J; junction bases left unmatched: 9. The CDR3 sequence is 14 residues long. The CDR3 DNA reads TGCGCCAGCAACCCGGGACAGGGCTTCGACGAGCAGTACTTC. As protein: CASNPGQGFDEQYF.

The V gene is TRBV2, the J gene TRBJ1-5; 9 positions agree with TRBD1. Trimming took 6 bases from V and 3 from J; bases not matched to a gene: 9. Germline V gene lookup returns CDR1 SNHLY and CDR2 FYNNEI. The CDR3 covers 16 residues. The CDR3 DNA sequence: TGTGCCAGCAGAGACCGACAGGGGGGAGACAATCAGCCCCAGCATTTT. Protein: CASRDRQGGDNQPQHF.

This clone was seen a handful of times. J is TRBJ2-7 and V is TRBV5-1; maybe TRBD1 (6 bases). CDR3 length: 15 residues. Germline lookup yields CDR1 SGHRS and CDR2 YFSETQ. Deletions cut 0 bases from V and 5 bases from J, with 15 bases between. The CDR3 DNA reads TGCGCCAGCAGCTTGGCGGCCAGGGGATTCGACGAGCAGTACTTC. It is translated as CASSLAARGFDEQYF.

The gene calls are TRBV7-6 and TRBJ2-7, with 8 bases lining up with TRBD2. The germline V gene has CDR1 SGHVS and CDR2 FNYEAQ. CDR3 length: 17 residues. J gave up 6 bases and V 5 bases, and 18 bases lay outside the gene matches. The CDR3 bases are TGTGCCAGCAGCGCGCAAAGCCAGCGGGGGCCGACCTCCGAGCAGTACTTC. Amino acid sequence: CASSAQSQRGPTSEQYF.

V is TRBV11-2 and J is TRBJ1-4; the D gene is possibly TRBD1 (5 bases). Germline loops: CDR1 SGHAT, CDR2 FQNNGV. CDR3 size: 16 residues. Between the trimmed V and J ends, which lost 6 bases and 2 bases, there was a span of 16 bases. The CDR3 DNA is TGTGCCAGCAGTCCATCCAAGGGGTTGACTAATGAAAAACTGTTTTTT. It yields the protein CASSPSKGLTNEKLFF.

This chain joins TRBV4-1 and TRBJ1-2; 9 positions match TRBD1. The CDR3 length is 15 residues. Losses at the gene ends were 1 base for V and 3 bases for J; bases not matched to a gene: 3. Looked up from germline, CDR1 is MGHRA and CDR2 is YSYEKL. The CDR3 DNA is TGCGCCAGCAGCCAAGTAGGACAGGGGTACTATGGCTACACCTTC. Its protein is CASSQVGQGYYGYTF.

The count of this clone is one. The chain joins TRBV6-6 to TRBJ1-5; D unclear. Between the trimmed V and J ends, which lost 6 bases and 10 bases, there was a span of 16 bases. Germline loops: CDR1 MNHNY, CDR2 SVGAGI (reference sequence). CDR3 size: 13 residues. The CDR3 DNA reads TGTGCCAGCAGGGGTGGGAGGGATATCCCCCAGCATTTT. Its translation is CASRGGRDIPQHF.

The chain carries TRBV27 and TRBJ1-5; TRBD1 might be the D (5 bases). Germline-derived CDR1 and CDR2 are MNHEY and SMNVEV (reference sequence). This CDR3 region has 15 residues. Trimming pared 0 bases from V and 2 bases from J, leaving 8 bases between. CDR3 coding DNA: TGTGCCAGCAGTTTATCCAGGGCAGGCAATCAGCCCCAGCATTTT. This encodes CASSLSRAGNQPQHF.

The J gene is TRBJ2-3, the V gene TRBV2; D perhaps matches TRBD2 (7 bases). CDR3 length: 16 amino acids. Germline lookup yields CDR1 SNHLY and CDR2 FYNNEI. V dropped 8 bases and J dropped 2 bases, with 20 bases sitting between them. The CDR3: CASSTLGGGPTDTQYF. The DNA of the CDR3 is TGTGCCAGCTCCACTCTTGGCGGGGGCCCCACAGATACGCAGTATTTT.

In its sample, this clone was seen once. The chain is built from TRBV18 and TRBJ1-1; TRBD1 is a possible D gene (5 bases). Germline assignment: CDR1 KGHSH and CDR2 LQKENI. With 7 bases removed from V and 4 bases from J, the gap between germline ends came to 13 bases. The CDR3 has 13 amino acids. Written as DNA, the CDR3 is TGTGCCAGCTTTCAGGGAATAAGCACTGAAGCTTTCTTT. This sequence encodes CASFQGISTEAFF. Together with reference TRBV18 and TRBJ1-1, the CDR3 gives the full variable domain: NAGVMQNPRHLVRRRGQEARLRCSPMKGHSHVYWYRQLPEEGLKFMVYLQKENIIDESGMPKERFSAEFPKEGPSILRIQQVVRGDSAAYFCASFQGISTEAFFGQGTRLTVV.

This clone was counted between two and nine times. V is TRBV5-1 and J is TRBJ1-5, with D possibly being TRBD1 (5 bases). V was shortened by 0 bases and J by 1 base, with 11 bases between the two germline ends. The CDR3 length is 16 residues. Per the germline V gene, CDR1 is SGHRS and CDR2 is YFSETQ. The CDR3 nucleotides read TGCGCCAGCAGCTTGGACAGGCTGGGGAGCAATCAGCCCCAGCATTTT. This translates into CASSLDRLGSNQPQHF.

The chain is built from TRBV5-1 and TRBJ2-3, with D possibly matching TRBD2 (6 bases). Per germline, CDR1 SGHRS and CDR2 YFSETQ. This CDR3 has 14 amino acids. V was trimmed by 0 bases and J by 4 bases, leaving 9 bases between them. This chain's CDR3 is CASSLGGEADTQYF. The CDR3 DNA reads as TGCGCCAGCAGCTTGGGCGGGGAGGCAGATACGCAGTATTTT.